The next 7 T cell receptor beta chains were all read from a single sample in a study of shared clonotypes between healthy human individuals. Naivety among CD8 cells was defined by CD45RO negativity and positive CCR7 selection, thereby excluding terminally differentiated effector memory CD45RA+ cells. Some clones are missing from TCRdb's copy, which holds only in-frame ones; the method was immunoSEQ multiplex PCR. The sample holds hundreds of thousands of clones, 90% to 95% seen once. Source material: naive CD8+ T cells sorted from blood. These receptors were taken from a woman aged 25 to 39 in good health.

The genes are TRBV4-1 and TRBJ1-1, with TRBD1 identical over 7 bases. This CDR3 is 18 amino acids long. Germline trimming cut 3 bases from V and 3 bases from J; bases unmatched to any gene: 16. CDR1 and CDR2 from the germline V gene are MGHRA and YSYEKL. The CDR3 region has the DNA TGCGCCAGCAGCCAGGCTCAGGGGGACCCACGACGGGACACTGAAGCTTTCTTT. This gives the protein CASSQAQGDPRRDTEAFF.

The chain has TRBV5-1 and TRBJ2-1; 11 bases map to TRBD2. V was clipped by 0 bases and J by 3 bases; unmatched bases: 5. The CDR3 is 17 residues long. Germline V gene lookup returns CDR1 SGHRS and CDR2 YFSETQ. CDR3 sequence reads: CASSLGHGTSGYNEQFF. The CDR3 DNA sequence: TGCGCCAGCAGCTTGGGCCACGGGACTAGCGGCTACAATGAGCAGTTCTTC.

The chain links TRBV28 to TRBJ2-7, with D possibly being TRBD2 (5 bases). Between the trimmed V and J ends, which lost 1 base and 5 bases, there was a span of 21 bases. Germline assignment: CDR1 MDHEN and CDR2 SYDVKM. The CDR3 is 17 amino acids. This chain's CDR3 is CASSLSSWAGAKNEQYF. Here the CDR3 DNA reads TGTGCCAGCAGTTTATCCTCGTGGGCGGGCGCAAAGAACGAGCAGTACTTC. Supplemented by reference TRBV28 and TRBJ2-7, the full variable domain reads DVKVTQSSRYLVKRTGEKVFLECVQDMDHENMFWYRQDPGLGLRLIYFSYDVKMKEKGDIPEGYSVSREKKERFSLILESASTNQTSMYLCASSLSSWAGAKNEQYFGPGTRLTVT.

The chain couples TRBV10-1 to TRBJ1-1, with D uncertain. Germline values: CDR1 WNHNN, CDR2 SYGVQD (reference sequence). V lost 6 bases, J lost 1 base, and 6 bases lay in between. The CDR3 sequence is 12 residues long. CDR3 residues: CASRGSNTEAFF. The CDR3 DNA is TGCGCCAGCAGAGGTTCGAACACTGAAGCTTTCTTT.

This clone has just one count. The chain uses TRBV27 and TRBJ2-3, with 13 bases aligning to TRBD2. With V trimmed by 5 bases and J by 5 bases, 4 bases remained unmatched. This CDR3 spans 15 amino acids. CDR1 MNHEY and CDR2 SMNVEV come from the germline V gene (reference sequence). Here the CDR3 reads CASSGGLAGEDTQYF. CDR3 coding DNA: TGTGCCAGCAGTGGAGGACTAGCGGGAGAAGATACGCAGTATTTT.

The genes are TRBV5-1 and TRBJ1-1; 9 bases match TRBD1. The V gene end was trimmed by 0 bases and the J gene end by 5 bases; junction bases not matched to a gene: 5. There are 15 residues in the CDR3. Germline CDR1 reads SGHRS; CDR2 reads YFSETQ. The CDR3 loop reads CASSLDRTGDTEAFF. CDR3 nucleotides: TGCGCCAGCAGCTTGGATAGGACAGGGGATACTGAAGCTTTCTTT.

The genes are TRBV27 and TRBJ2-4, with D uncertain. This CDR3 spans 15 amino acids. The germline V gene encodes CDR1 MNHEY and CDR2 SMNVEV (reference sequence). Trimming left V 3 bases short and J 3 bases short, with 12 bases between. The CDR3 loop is CASSLGTAGKNIQYF. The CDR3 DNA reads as TGTGCCAGCAGTTTGGGCACAGCTGGCAAAAACATTCAGTACTTC.